What follows are 9 T cell receptor beta chains derived from one specimen sequenced in a study of shared clonotypes between healthy human individuals. Here immunoSEQ multiplex PCR was the method, and the copy in TCRdb shows in-frame clones only, minus some. The sample lists 1,400,000 or so clones; just under 99% were seen once. Sample: naive CD4+ T cells sorted from blood. The subset here: CD45RA+ positively selected. Every receptor here comes from a man aged 30-40 years in good health.

The chain joins TRBV2 to TRBJ2-1; maybe TRBD2 (6 bases). The V gene lost 4 bases and the J gene lost 10 bases, with 14 bases spanning the gap. The CDR3 covers 13 residues. CDR1 SNHLY and CDR2 FYNNEI come from the germline V gene. For the CDR3, the DNA is TGTGCCAGCAGTGGGACTAATCAGGGAGAGCAGTTCTTC. This sequence encodes CASSGTNQGEQFF.

This chain links TRBV5-4 with TRBJ2-7; 7 nucleotides line up with TRBD1. Germline CDR1 is SGHNT and CDR2 is YYREEE (reference sequence). The CDR3 has 17 residues. The V gene end was trimmed by 4 bases and the J gene end by 3 bases; junction bases not matched to a gene: 16. CDR3 region: CASSTPKREGGGYEQYF. The CDR3 DNA is TGTGCCAGCAGCACCCCGAAACGGGAAGGGGGCGGCTACGAGCAGTACTTC.

This rearrangement joins TRBV19 to TRBJ2-2; D unclear. The CDR3 loop spans 13 amino acids. CDR1 and CDR2 (germline): LNHDA, SQIVND (reference sequence). V was shortened by 9 bases and J by 6 bases, with 14 bases between the two germline ends. The CDR3 spells CASSLVVPGELFF. In nucleotides, the CDR3 is TGTGCCAGCTCCCTGGTAGTGCCCGGGGAGCTGTTTTTT.

Only one count was recorded for this clone. This chain uses TRBV5-1 with TRBJ2-7, with D uncertain. This CDR3 has 14 residues. The ends were cut back, 1 base at V and 3 bases at J, with 11 bases in the middle. The germline gives CDR1 SGHRS, CDR2 YFSETQ. The CDR3 spells CASSLSADNYEQYF. The CDR3 DNA reads TGCGCCAGCAGCTTGTCCGCCGACAACTACGAGCAGTACTTC. The full variable domain, with the rest looked up from reference TRBV5-1 and TRBJ2-7, is KAGVTQTPRYLIKTRGQQVTLSCSPISGHRSVSWYQQTPGQGLQFLFEYFSETQRNKGNFPGRFSGRQFSNSRSEMNVSTLELGDSALYLCASSLSADNYEQYFGPGTRLTVT.

The J gene is TRBJ1-2, the V gene TRBV5-1; perhaps TRBD1 as D (6 bases). The germline CDR1 and CDR2 sequences are SGHRS and YFSETQ. The CDR3 spans 14 residues. Trimming left V 5 bases short and J 4 bases short, with 15 bases between. CDR3 sequence: CASSPDSIFYGYTF. As DNA, the CDR3 is TGCGCCAGCAGTCCGGACAGCATCTTCTATGGCTACACCTTC.

This chain joins TRBV11-2 and TRBJ2-5; 9 bases fit TRBD2. CDR3 size: 15 residues. J lost 5 bases, V lost 5 bases, and 9 bases had no gene match. In germline, CDR1 is SGHAT, CDR2 FQNNGV. The chain's CDR3 is CASSARVAGEETQYF. DNA for the CDR3: TGTGCCAGCAGCGCGAGAGTAGCGGGAGAGGAGACCCAGTACTTC. Full variable domain (rest looked up from reference TRBV11-2 and TRBJ2-5): EAGVAQSPRYKIIEKRQSVAFWCNPISGHATLYWYQQILGQGPKLLIQFQNNGVVDDSQLPKDRFSAERLKGVDSTLKIQPAKLEDSAVYLCASSARVAGEETQYFGPGTRLLVL.

The chain couples TRBV6-6 to TRBJ1-2, with D possibly matching TRBD1 (5 bases). This CDR3 has 14 residues. The ends were cut back, 5 bases at V and 8 bases at J, with 18 bases in the middle. Per germline, CDR1 MNHNY and CDR2 SVGAGI (reference sequence). CDR3 nucleotide sequence: TGTGCCAGCAGTAGGGGCCTTAGGCAGTACGGCTACACCTTC. As protein: CASSRGLRQYGYTF.

J is TRBJ1-5 and V is TRBV5-5, with D unclear. Germline assignment: CDR1 SGHKS and CDR2 YYEKEE (reference sequence). The length of the CDR3 is 16 residues. The V and J ends lost 0 bases and 0 bases respectively, with 10 bases between them. The CDR3 bases are TGTGCCAGCAGCTTGGGGGCTCCTAATAGCAATCAGCCCCAGCATTTT. This codes for CASSLGAPNSNQPQHF.

This rearrangement joins TRBV14 to TRBJ2-7; D uncertain. The CDR3 runs to 14 residues. V was clipped by 0 bases and J by 2 bases, with 8 bases between them. The germline gives CDR1 SGHDN, CDR2 FVKESK. The CDR3 here is CASSQERQPYEQYF. CDR3 nucleotide sequence: TGTGCCAGCAGCCAAGAGAGGCAGCCCTACGAGCAGTACTTC. Full variable domain (remainder filled in from reference TRBV14 and TRBJ2-7): EAGVTQFPSHSVIEKGQTVTLRCDPISGHDNLYWYRRVMGKEIKFLLHFVKESKQDESGMPNNRFLAERTGGTYSTLKVQPAELEDSGVYFCASSQERQPYEQYFGPGTRLTVT.